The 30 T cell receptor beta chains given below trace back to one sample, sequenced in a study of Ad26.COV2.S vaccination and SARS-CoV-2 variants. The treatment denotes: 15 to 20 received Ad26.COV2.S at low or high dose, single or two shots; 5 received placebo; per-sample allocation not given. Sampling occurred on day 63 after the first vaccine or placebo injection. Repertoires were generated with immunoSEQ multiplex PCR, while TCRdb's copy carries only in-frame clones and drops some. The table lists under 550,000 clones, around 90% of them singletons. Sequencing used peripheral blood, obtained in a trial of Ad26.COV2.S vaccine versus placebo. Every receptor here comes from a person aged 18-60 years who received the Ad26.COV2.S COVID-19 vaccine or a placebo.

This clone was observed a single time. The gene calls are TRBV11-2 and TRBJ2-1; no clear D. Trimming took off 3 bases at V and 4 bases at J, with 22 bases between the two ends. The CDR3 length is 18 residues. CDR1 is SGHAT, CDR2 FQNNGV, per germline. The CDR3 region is CASSFTGEDPKGYNEQFF. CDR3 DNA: TGTGCCAGCAGCTTCACCGGAGAGGACCCCAAAGGGTACAATGAGCAGTTCTTC.

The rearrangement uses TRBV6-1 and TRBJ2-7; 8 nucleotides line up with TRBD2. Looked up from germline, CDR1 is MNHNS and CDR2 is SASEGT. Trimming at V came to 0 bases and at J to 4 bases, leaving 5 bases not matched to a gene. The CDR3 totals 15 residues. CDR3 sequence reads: CASSEARTSTYEQYF. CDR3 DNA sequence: TGTGCCAGCAGTGAAGCGCGGACTAGCACGTACGAGCAGTACTTC.

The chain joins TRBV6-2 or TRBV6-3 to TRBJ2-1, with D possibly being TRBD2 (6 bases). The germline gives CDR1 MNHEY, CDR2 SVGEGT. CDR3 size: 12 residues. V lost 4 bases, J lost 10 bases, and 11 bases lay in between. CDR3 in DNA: TGTGCCAGCAGTTTTTTAGCGGCCGAGCAGTTCTTC. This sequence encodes CASSFLAAEQFF.

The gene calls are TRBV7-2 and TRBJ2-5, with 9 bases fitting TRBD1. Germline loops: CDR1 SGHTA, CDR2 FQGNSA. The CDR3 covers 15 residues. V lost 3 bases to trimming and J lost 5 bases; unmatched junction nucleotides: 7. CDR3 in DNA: TGTGCCAGCAGCTTCCAAACAGGGGGCGTCGAGACCCAGTACTTC. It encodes CASSFQTGGVETQYF.

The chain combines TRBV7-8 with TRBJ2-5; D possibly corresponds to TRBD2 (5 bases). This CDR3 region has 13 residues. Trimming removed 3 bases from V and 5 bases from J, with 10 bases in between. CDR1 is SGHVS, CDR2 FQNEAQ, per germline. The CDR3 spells CASSLGAPETQYF. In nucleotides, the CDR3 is TGTGCCAGCAGCTTGGGAGCGCCGGAGACCCAGTACTTC.

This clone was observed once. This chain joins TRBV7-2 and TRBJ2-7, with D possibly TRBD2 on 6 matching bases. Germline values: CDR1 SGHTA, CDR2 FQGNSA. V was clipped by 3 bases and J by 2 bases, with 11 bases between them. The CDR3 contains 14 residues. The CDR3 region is CASSFGGSAYEQYF. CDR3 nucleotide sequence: TGTGCCAGCAGCTTTGGGGGGAGCGCCTACGAGCAGTACTTC.

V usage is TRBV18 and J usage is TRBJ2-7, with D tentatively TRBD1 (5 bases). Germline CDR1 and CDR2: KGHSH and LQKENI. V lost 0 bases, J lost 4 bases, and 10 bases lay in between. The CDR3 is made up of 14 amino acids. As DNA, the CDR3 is TGTGCCAGCTCACCACCGACAGACCCATACGAGCAGTACTTC. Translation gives CASSPPTDPYEQYF.

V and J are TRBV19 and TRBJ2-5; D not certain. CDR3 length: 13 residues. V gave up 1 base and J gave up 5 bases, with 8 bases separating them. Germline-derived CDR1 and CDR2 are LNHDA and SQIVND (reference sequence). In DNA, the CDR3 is TGTGCCAGTAGTATAGTCCAAGAGGAGACCCAGTACTTC. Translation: CASSIVQEETQYF.

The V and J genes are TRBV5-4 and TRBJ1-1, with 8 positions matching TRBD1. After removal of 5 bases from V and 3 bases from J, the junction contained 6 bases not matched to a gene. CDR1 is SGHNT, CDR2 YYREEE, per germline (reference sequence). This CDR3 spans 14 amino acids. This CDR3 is CASRRTGKDTEAFF. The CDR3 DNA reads TGTGCCAGCAGGAGGACAGGGAAGGACACTGAAGCTTTCTTT.

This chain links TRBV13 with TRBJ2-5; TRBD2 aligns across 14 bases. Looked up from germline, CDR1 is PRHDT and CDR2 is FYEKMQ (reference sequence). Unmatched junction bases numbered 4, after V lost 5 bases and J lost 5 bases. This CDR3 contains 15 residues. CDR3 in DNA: TGTGCCAGCAGCCCGACTAGCGGGAGGGGGGAGACCCAGTACTTC. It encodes CASSPTSGRGETQYF.

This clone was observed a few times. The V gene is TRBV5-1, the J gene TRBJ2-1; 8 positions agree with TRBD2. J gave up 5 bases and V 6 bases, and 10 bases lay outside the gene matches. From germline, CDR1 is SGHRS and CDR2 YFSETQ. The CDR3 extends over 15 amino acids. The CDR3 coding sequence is TGCGCCAGCAAGTCGACTAGCGCAAACCACAATGAGCAGTTCTTC. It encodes CASKSTSANHNEQFF.

In nucleotides, the CDR3 is TGTGCCAGCAGTTTTCCCCTTCAAAAATACGAGCAGTACTTC. Amino acids: CASSFPLQKYEQYF. The chain couples TRBV28 to TRBJ2-7; no clear D gene. Germline V gene lookup returns CDR1 MDHEN and CDR2 SYDVKM. Trimming shortened V by 3 bases and J by 4 bases, and 13 bases separated the two germline ends. The CDR3 contains 14 residues.

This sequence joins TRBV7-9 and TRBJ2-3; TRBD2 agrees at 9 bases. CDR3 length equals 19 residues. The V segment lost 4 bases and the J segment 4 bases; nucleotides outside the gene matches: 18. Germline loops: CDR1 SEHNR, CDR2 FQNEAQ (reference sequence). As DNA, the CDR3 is TGTGCCAGCAGCTACAAATTACTGAAGCGGGAGGCCAACGCAGATACGCAGTATTTT. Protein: CASSYKLLKREANADTQYF.

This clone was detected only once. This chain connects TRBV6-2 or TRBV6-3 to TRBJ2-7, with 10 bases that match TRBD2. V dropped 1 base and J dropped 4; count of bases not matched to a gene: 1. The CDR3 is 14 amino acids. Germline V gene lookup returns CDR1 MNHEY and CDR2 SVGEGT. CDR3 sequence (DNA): TGTGCCAGCAGTTACTTAGCGGGAGGATACGAGCAGTACTTC. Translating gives CASSYLAGGYEQYF.

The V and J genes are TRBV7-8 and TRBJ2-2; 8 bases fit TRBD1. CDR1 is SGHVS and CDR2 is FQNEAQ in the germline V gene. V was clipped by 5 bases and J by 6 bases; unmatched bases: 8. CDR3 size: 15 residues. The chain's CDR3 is CASSTGEDRAGELFF. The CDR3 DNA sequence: TGTGCCAGCAGCACAGGAGAGGACAGGGCCGGGGAGCTGTTTTTT. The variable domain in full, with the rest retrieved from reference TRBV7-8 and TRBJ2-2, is GAGVSQSPRYKVAKRGQDVALRCDPISGHVSLFWYQQALGQGPEFLTYFQNEAQLDKSGLPSDRFFAERPEGSVSTLKIQRTQQEDSAVYLCASSTGEDRAGELFFGEGSRLTVL.

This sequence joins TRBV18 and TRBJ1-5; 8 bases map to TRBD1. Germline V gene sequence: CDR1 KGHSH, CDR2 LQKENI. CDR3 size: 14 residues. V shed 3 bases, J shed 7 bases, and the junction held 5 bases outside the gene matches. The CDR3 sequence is CASSPQGAGQPQHF. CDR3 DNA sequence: TGTGCCAGCTCACCGCAGGGGGCCGGGCAGCCCCAGCATTTT.

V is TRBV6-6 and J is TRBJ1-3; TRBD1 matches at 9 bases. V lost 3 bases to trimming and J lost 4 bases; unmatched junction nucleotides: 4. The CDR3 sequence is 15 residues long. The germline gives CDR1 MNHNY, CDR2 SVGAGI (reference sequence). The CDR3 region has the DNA TGTGCCAGCAGTTATACAGGGGGCGCCGGAAACACCATATATTTT. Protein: CASSYTGGAGNTIYF.

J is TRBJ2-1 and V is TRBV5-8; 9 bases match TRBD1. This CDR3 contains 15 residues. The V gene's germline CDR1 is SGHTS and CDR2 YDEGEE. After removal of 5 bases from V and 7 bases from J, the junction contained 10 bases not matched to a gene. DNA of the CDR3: TGTGCCAGCAGTTACAGGGGGCGGGGTGGGAATGAGCAGTTCTTC. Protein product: CASSYRGRGGNEQFF.

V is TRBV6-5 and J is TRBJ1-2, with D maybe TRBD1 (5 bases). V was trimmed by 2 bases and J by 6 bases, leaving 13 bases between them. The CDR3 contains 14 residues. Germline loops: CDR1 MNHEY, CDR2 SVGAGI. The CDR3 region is CASSYLRAGDGYTF. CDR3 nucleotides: TGTGCCAGCAGTTACCTCAGGGCCGGGGATGGCTACACCTTC.

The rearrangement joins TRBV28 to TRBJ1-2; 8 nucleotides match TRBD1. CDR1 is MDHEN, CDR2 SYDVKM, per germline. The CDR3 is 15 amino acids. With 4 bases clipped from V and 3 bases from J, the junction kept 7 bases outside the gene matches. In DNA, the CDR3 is TGTGCCAGCAGTTCCCCGCAGGGGGCGGACTATGGCTACACCTTC. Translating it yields CASSSPQGADYGYTF.

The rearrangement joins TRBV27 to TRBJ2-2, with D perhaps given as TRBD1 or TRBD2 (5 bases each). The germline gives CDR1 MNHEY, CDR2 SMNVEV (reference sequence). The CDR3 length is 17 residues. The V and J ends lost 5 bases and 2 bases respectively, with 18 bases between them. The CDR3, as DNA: TGTGCCAGCAGTCCCCGGGACGCCGAAGATAACACCGGGGAGCTGTTTTTT. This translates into CASSPRDAEDNTGELFF.

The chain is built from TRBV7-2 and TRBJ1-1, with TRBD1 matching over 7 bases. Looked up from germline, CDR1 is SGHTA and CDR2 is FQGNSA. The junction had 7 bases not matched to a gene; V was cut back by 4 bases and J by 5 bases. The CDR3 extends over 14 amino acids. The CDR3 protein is CASSYDRVRTEAFF. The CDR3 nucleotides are TGTGCCAGCAGCTACGACAGGGTACGAACTGAAGCTTTCTTT.

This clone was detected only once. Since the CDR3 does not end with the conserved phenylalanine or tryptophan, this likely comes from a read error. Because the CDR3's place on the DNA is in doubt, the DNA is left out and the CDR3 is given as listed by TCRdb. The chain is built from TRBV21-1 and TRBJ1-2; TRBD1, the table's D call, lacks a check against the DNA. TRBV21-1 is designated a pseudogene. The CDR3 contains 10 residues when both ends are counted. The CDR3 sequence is CASRRGQGVS.

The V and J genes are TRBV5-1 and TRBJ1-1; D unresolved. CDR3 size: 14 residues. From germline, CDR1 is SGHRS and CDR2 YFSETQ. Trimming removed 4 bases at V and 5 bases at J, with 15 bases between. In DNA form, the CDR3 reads TGCGCCAGCAGCCCCGGGTGGGGTATAACTGAAGCTTTCTTT. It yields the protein CASSPGWGITEAFF.

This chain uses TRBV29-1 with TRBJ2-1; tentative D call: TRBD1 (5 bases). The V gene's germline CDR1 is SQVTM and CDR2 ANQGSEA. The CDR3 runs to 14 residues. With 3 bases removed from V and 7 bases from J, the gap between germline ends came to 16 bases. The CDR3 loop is CSVDQGALHNEQFF. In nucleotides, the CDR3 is TGCAGCGTTGATCAAGGGGCCCTGCATAATGAGCAGTTCTTC.

This chain's CDR3 is CASSGTGGGTDTQYF. CDR3 nucleotide sequence: TGCGCCAGCAGTGGAACGGGAGGAGGGACAGATACGCAGTATTTT. The rearrangement uses TRBV10-1 and TRBJ2-3, with TRBD2 matching 7 bases. V dropped 4 bases and J dropped 3; count of bases not matched to a gene: 7. This CDR3 is built from 15 residues. Germline-derived CDR1 and CDR2 are WNHNN and SYGVQD (reference sequence).

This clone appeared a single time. In DNA form, the CDR3 reads TGCGCCAGCAGCCAAGCCAGTAGACTAGCAGGAGAGACCCAGTACTTC. Its translation is CASSQASRLAGETQYF. The chain joins TRBV4-1 to TRBJ2-5; 7 bases agree with TRBD2. The CDR3 runs 16 residues. The V and J ends lost 1 base and 4 bases, in that order; junction bases with no gene match: 9. Germline V gene sequence: CDR1 MGHRA, CDR2 YSYEKL.

The CDR3 here is CASSRGTENTEAFF. In DNA, the CDR3 is TGTGCCAGCAGCCGGGGGACGGAGAACACTGAAGCTTTCTTT. The chain has TRBV6-5 and TRBJ1-1; maybe TRBD1 (5 bases). V lost 6 bases to trimming and J lost 1 base, with 12 bases between them. CDR1 and CDR2 (germline): MNHEY, SVGAGI. The CDR3 extends over 14 amino acids.

CDR3 region: CASSLGRGSMNTEAFF. The CDR3 DNA sequence: TGTGCCAGCAGCTTAGGGAGGGGCAGCATGAACACTGAAGCTTTCTTT. The rearrangement joins TRBV7-9 to TRBJ1-1; weak D call: TRBD1 (5 bases). Germline values: CDR1 SEHNR, CDR2 FQNEAQ (reference sequence). CDR3 length equals 16 residues. Trimming cost V 1 base and J 0 bases, with 12 bases left between them. The whole variable domain, remainder taken from reference TRBV7-9 and TRBJ1-1, is DTGVSQNPRHKITKRGQNVTFRCDPISEHNRLYWYRQTLGQGPEFLTYFQNEAQLEKSRLLSDRFSAERPKGSFSTLEIQRTEQGDSAMYLCASSLGRGSMNTEAFFGQGTRLTVV.

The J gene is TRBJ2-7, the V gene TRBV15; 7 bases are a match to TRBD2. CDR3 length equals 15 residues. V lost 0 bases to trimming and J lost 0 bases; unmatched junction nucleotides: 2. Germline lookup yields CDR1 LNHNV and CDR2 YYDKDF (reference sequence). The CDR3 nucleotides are TGTGCCACCAGCAGAGAGGCGGGAGTCTCCTACGAGCAGTACTTC. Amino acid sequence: CATSREAGVSYEQYF.